These 27 T cell receptor beta chains came from one sample sequenced in a study of regulatory T cells in long-lasting Graves disease. Arm-PCR of CDR3 regions and iRepertoire HTBI primers were used to build TCR beta libraries. TCRdb recomputed calls from the multiplex PCR reads with MiXCR, one row per CDR3 protein. The sample comprises 400,000 to 450,000 distinct CDR3 sequences, 23% of which are singletons, and approximately 25% rests with the top ten. Time point reported: persistent/refractory GD, antithyroid drugs over 5 years with positive TRAb. Scientists built the TCR library using RNA that was extracted from PBMCs. Sequences were derived from peripheral blood mononuclear cells (PBMCs), sampled when the disease was refractory, from a patient treated with antithyroid drugs. The receptor set was obtained from a female donor with Graves disease.

The V call is TRBV9, the J call TRBJ1-2; D is unresolved. CDR3 length: 13 residues. From germline, CDR1 is SGDLS and CDR2 YYNGEE. V was trimmed by 6 bases and J by 2 bases, leaving 11 bases between them. DNA of the CDR3: TGTGCCAGCACCATCGACGGCAACTATGGCTACACCTTC. Encoded protein: CASTIDGNYGYTF.

This clonotype has a count of ten or more. The chain carries TRBV2 and TRBJ1-1, with D possibly matching TRBD1 (6 bases). The germline gives CDR1 SNHLY, CDR2 FYNNEI. There are 13 residues in the CDR3. Trimming cost V 6 bases and J 8 bases, with 16 bases left between them. CDR3 nucleotide sequence: TGTGCCAGCAGGACGTTTATTCAGGGGGAAGCTTTCTTT. Amino acids: CASRTFIQGEAFF.

In this sample, this clonotype turned up a few times. The chain employs TRBV30 and TRBJ2-2, with D perhaps TRBD2 (5 bases). The V and J ends lost 4 bases and 3 bases respectively, with 15 bases between them. Germline CDR1 is GTSNPN and CDR2 is SVGIG (reference sequence). The CDR3 consists of 15 residues. The CDR3 sequence is CAWTTSPSDTGELFF. CDR3 nucleotide sequence: TGTGCCTGGACTACTAGTCCCTCCGACACCGGGGAGCTGTTTTTT.

This clonotype was seen more than once but under ten times. DNA for the CDR3: TGCAGCGTTGGGACGGGGGAGACCCAGTACTTC. This gives the protein CSVGTGETQYF. The chain carries TRBV29-1 and TRBJ2-5, with a weak D call TRBD2 (5 bases). The CDR3 length is 11 residues. V gave up 4 bases and J gave up 5 bases, with 8 bases separating them. The V gene's germline CDR1 is SQVTM and CDR2 ANQGSEA.

This clonotype was detected only a few times. This chain joins TRBV5-5 and TRBJ1-2; 10 bases match TRBD1. Germline V gene lookup returns CDR1 SGHKS and CDR2 YYEKEE (reference sequence). The CDR3 totals 15 residues. V was pared by 4 bases and J by 4 bases, with 7 bases of the junction left unmatched. The chain's CDR3 is CASSGGQGRFYGYTF. In DNA form, the CDR3 reads TGTGCCAGCAGCGGGGGACAGGGGCGTTTCTATGGCTACACCTTC. Drawing the rest from reference TRBV5-5 and TRBJ1-2, the complete variable domain is DAGVTQSPTHLIKTRGQQVTLRCSPISGHKSVSWYQQVLGQGPQFIFQYYEKEERGRGNFPDRFSARQFPNYSSELNVNALLLGDSALYLCASSGGQGRFYGYTFGSGTRLTVV.

The chain recombines TRBV5-1 with TRBJ1-2; TRBD1 matches at 11 bases. This CDR3 has 17 amino acids. From germline, CDR1 is SGHRS and CDR2 YFSETQ. With V trimmed by 4 bases and J by 8 bases, 16 bases remained unmatched. Here the CDR3 reads CASSLNAGTGGIDGYTF. DNA of the CDR3: TGCGCCAGCAGCCTAAACGCCGGGACAGGGGGTATTGACGGCTACACCTTC.

This clonotype was seen repeatedly, ten times or more. This sequence joins TRBV2 and TRBJ1-1; 7 nucleotides match TRBD1. V lost 6 bases to trimming and J lost 0 bases; unmatched junction nucleotides: 4. This CDR3 region has 14 residues. Germline CDR1 reads SNHLY; CDR2 reads FYNNEI. CDR3 residues: CASRVQGMNTEAFF. For the CDR3, the DNA is TGTGCCAGCAGGGTACAGGGGATGAACACTGAAGCTTTCTTT.

Details on this clonotype: This is likely a read error, given that the CDR3 carries no conserved phenylalanine or tryptophan at its end. J is TRBJ2-7 and V is TRBV11-2; 8 bases are a match to TRBD2. Germline CDR1 is SGHAT and CDR2 is FQNNGV. CDR3 length: 17 amino acids. After removal of 3 bases from V and 3 bases from J, the junction contained 13 bases not matched to a gene. CDR3 in amino acids: CASSFTFPGLDVYEQYL. The DNA for the CDR3 is TGTGCCAGCAGCTTTACATTTCCGGGACTAGATGTCTACGAGCAGTACCTC.

This clonotype occurred a few times. The chain has TRBV30 and TRBJ1-5, with D unclear. V was cut by 2 bases and J by 0 bases, with 8 bases left in between. Germline CDR1 reads GTSNPN; CDR2 reads SVGIG (reference sequence). The CDR3 covers 14 residues. The DNA of the CDR3 is TGTGCCTGGAGTCCACCAATTAGCAATCAGCCCCAGCATTTT. Translated, it gives CAWSPPISNQPQHF.

The table lists this clonotype with many counts. The gene calls are TRBV24-1 and TRBJ2-2; TRBD2 matches at 7 bases. CDR3 length: 20 amino acids. Germline-derived CDR1 and CDR2 are KGHDR and SFDVKD. V lost 2 bases, J lost 2 bases, and 16 bases stayed unmatched. CDR3 sequence reads: CATSDSAVRLAPENTGELFF. CDR3 DNA: TGTGCCACCAGTGATTCTGCTGTTCGACTAGCCCCAGAAAACACCGGGGAGCTGTTTTTT.

This clonotype has just one count. The chain carries TRBV29-1 and TRBJ1-2, with D possibly TRBD1 on 5 matching bases. Germline V gene data show CDR1 as SQVTM and CDR2 as ANQGSEA. Between the trimmed V and J ends, which lost 6 bases and 4 bases, there was a span of 12 bases. The CDR3 is made up of 12 amino acids. The CDR3 coding sequence is TGCAGCGTGGGGGAGAGTGGCTATGGCTACACCTTC. It codes for CSVGESGYGYTF.

This sequence joins TRBV13 and TRBJ1-4, with 9 bases lining up with TRBD1. V lost 5 bases and J lost 8; bases outside the gene matches: 9. The CDR3 consists of 15 residues. Germline V gene data show CDR1 as PRHDT and CDR2 as FYEKMQ (reference sequence). In DNA, the CDR3 is TGTGCCAGCAGCCTGTCCGGGACAGGGATCGAAAAACTGTTTTTT. Its translation: CASSLSGTGIEKLFF.

The chain is built from TRBV6-1 and TRBJ1-2, with D unresolved. V gave up 6 bases and J gave up 5 bases, with 16 bases separating them. Germline loops: CDR1 MNHNS, CDR2 SASEGT. CDR3 size: 14 residues. CDR3 in DNA: TGTGCCAGCAGCCCGGACCTAAACCTTTATGGCTACACCTTC. Translated: CASSPDLNLYGYTF.

V gene TRBV2 combines with J gene TRBJ2-2; the D gene is possibly TRBD2 (5 bases). Trimming shortened V by 7 bases and J by 2 bases, and 11 bases separated the two germline ends. This CDR3 is built from 14 residues. Per the germline V gene, CDR1 is SNHLY and CDR2 is FYNNEI. This CDR3 is CASKDGINTGELFF. The CDR3 DNA reads TGTGCCAGCAAGGACGGGATTAACACCGGGGAGCTGTTTTTT. The entire variable domain, with the rest obtained from reference TRBV2 and TRBJ2-2, is as follows: EPEVTQTPSHQVTQMGQEVILRCVPISNHLYFYWYRQILGQKVEFLVSFYNNEISEKSEIFDDQFSVERPDGSNFTLKIRSTKLEDSAMYFCASKDGINTGELFFGEGSRLTVL.

The V and J genes are TRBV7-2 and TRBJ2-7; D is unclear. This CDR3 contains 11 residues. V was clipped by 6 bases and J by 4 bases, with 7 bases between them. Germline V gives CDR1 SGHTA, CDR2 FQGNSA. CDR3 loop: CASSYRYEQYF. The CDR3 DNA reads as TGTGCCAGCAGTTACAGATACGAGCAGTACTTC.

Ten or more counts support this clonotype. The chain's CDR3 is CASSFVTGTQPQHF. The CDR3 region has the DNA TGTGCCAGCAGTTTTGTGACAGGTACTCAGCCCCAGCATTTT. The chain combines TRBV28 with TRBJ1-5; the D gene is possibly TRBD1 (6 bases). This CDR3 has 14 residues. V lost 3 bases and J 6 bases, leaving 12 bases between the germline ends. Germline CDR1 reads MDHEN; CDR2 reads SYDVKM.

With respect to this clonotype: A read error may explain this, as a much larger clone is one base away. CDR3 in amino acids: CASSVQNTGELFF. The CDR3 DNA reads as TGTGCCAGCAGTGTCCAGAACACCGGGGAGCTGTTTTTT. The chain carries TRBV25-1 and TRBJ2-2; no clear D. The V gene lost 4 bases and the J gene lost 1 base, with 4 bases spanning the gap. CDR1 and CDR2 (germline): MGHDK, SYGVNS. CDR3 size: 13 residues.

This clonotype turned up a few times. CDR3 loop: CASSIEGGGQPQHF. Here the CDR3 DNA reads TGTGCCAGTAGTATAGAAGGGGGGGGCCAGCCCCAGCATTTT. The chain is built from TRBV19 and TRBJ1-5; TRBD1 is a possible D gene (6 bases). Germline lookup yields CDR1 LNHDA and CDR2 SQIVND (reference sequence). This CDR3 spans 14 amino acids. Trimming removed 0 bases at V and 7 bases at J, with 10 bases between.

This clonotype was recorded many times. The chain has TRBV28 and TRBJ1-1; D is possibly TRBD1 (6 bases). The CDR3 has 12 amino acids. Trimming stripped 6 bases from V and 6 bases from J, with 11 bases between. CDR1 MDHEN and CDR2 SYDVKM come from the germline V gene. The CDR3 is CASSLGGPEAFF. The CDR3 DNA sequence: TGTGCCAGCAGCCTAGGGGGGCCTGAAGCTTTCTTT.

CDR3 sequence (DNA): TGTGCCAGCAGCCCGCCACGCTCAGGGACCTTTTATCAGCCCCAGCATTTT. It encodes CASSPPRSGTFYQPQHF. The chain is built from TRBV6-2 or TRBV6-3 and TRBJ1-5, with a tentative D call TRBD1 (5 bases). The V end was cut by 6 bases, the J end by 5 bases, with 23 bases between. The CDR3 is 17 amino acids. Germline V lookup: CDR1 MNHEY, CDR2 SVGEGT.

The chain joins TRBV20-1 to TRBJ2-5; a possible D gene is TRBD1 (6 bases). V was trimmed by 5 bases and J by 5 bases, leaving 18 bases between them. The CDR3 has 14 residues. CDR1 is DFQATT and CDR2 is SNEGSKA in the germline V gene (reference sequence). The CDR3 protein is CSADSGLGGETQYF. In nucleotides, the CDR3 is TGCAGTGCTGACTCCGGCCTTGGGGGCGAGACCCAGTACTTC.

This clonotype was picked up many times. The chain couples TRBV11-3 to TRBJ2-2; maybe TRBD2 (6 bases). The V end lost 4 bases, the J end lost 6 bases, and 9 bases lay between the germline ends. The CDR3 loop spans 13 amino acids. In germline, CDR1 is SGHNT, CDR2 YENEEA. CDR3 coding DNA: TGTGCCAGCAGCTCTGGAGGGCCCGGGGAGCTGTTTTTT. Encoded protein: CASSSGGPGELFF.

V is TRBV29-1 and J is TRBJ2-5; 8 nucleotides agree with TRBD1. Germline lookup yields CDR1 SQVTM and CDR2 ANQGSEA. The ends lost 2 bases at V and 5 bases at J; junction bases unmatched: 4. The CDR3 consists of 13 residues. CDR3 DNA sequence: TGCAGCGTTGAACCCAGGGGGCTTGAGACCCAGTACTTC. It is translated as CSVEPRGLETQYF.

Concerning this clonotype: A read error may account for a junction end that differs from germline. This rearrangement joins TRBV4-1 to TRBJ1-2; D is possibly TRBD1 (6 bases). The CDR3 covers 15 residues. Germline V CDR1 and CDR2: MGHRA, YSYEKL. CDR3 protein: CASSLTTGTSYRYTF. In DNA, the CDR3 is TGCGCCAGCAGCCTGACGACAGGAACCTCCTATCGCTACACCTTC.

This rearrangement joins TRBV7-9 to TRBJ1-1; no clear D. This CDR3 comprises 12 residues. Germline V gives CDR1 SEHNR, CDR2 FQNEAQ (reference sequence). V lost 5 bases and J lost 6, with 10 bases in between. This CDR3 is CASSSLGAEAFF. CDR3 sequence (DNA): TGTGCCAGCAGCAGCCTTGGGGCTGAAGCTTTCTTT.

The CDR3 bases are TGTGCCAGCAGCTTAGGAGGTATTAGCGGGAGGGAAAACATTCAGTACTTC. Translating it yields CASSLGGISGRENIQYF. The J gene is TRBJ2-4, the V gene TRBV7-2, with TRBD2 matching 11 bases. V shed 1 base and J 5 bases; nucleotides not matched to a gene: 7. The CDR3 sequence is 17 residues long. CDR1 and CDR2 (germline): SGHTA, FQGNSA.

The V gene is TRBV28, the J gene TRBJ2-1; 8 bases are shared with TRBD1. After removal of 7 bases from V and 2 bases from J, the junction contained 4 bases not matched to a gene. This CDR3 comprises 14 residues. From germline, CDR1 is MDHEN and CDR2 SYDVKM. The CDR3 here is CASTRTGPYNEQFF. The CDR3 bases are TGTGCCAGCACCCGGACAGGGCCCTACAATGAGCAGTTCTTC.